This T cell receptor beta chain was observed in a study of CXCR3-negative and CXCR3-positive naive CD8 T cells (dated by TCRdb to between 2018 and 2021). For the wider study: In total, some 130 million TRB reads were obtained, corresponding to roughly 1.5 +/- 0.3 million reads per library. For the TRBV-TRBJ cluster analysis, the naive subsets came from about 5 donors, while the memory cells came from 3 donors. Diversity and physicochemical repertoire analyses were performed on about eleven donors pooled from two independent experiments.

The CDR3 has 17 amino acids, counting the end cysteine and phenylalanine. This entry has no DNA. CDR1 and CDR2 (SGHKS, YYEKEE) derive from the germline V gene (reference sequence). Results and caveats for the whole study, not just this receptor: CXCR3 expression partially decreased after cryopreservation, so most assays used freshly isolated PBMCs. TRBV-TRBJ usage was similar between naive CXCR3-negative and CXCR3-positive cells from the same donor, while memory cells showed distinct patterns. Comparably high repertoire diversity was found in both naive subsets, whereas much lower repertoire diversity was found in memory CD8+ T cells. Because surface CD5, which has been linked to self-reactivity in mice, was comparable between naive subsets, TCR interaction strength was also inferred from TRB CDR3 physicochemical properties.

The sample was run on a NextSeq 550. The Human TCR Profiling Kit (MiLaboratory) was used to make UMI-labeled 5' RACE TRB cDNA libraries. The full amount of extracted RNA was used for cDNA synthesis, and the full amount of resulting cDNA was used for PCR amplification. Libraries were prepared in parallel with an identical number of PCR cycles. The authors' analysis ran thus. With a minimum of two reads required per UMI, MIGEC and MiXCR pulled out about 50,000 +/- 10,000 unique UMI-labeled TRB cDNA molecules from each library. Each library averaged approximately 40,000 +/- 10,000 functional in-frame TRB CDR3 nucleotide clonotypes without stop codons. After downsampling to 5000 UMI-labeled TRB molecules per sample, diversity metrics, including normalized Shannon-Wiener and Chao1, were computed in VDJtools. VDJtools computed clonotype-size-weighted physicochemical properties of the central five CDR3 residues: interaction energy, strength, volume and Kidera factor 4. Reprocessed by TCRdb, the reads give a single entry per CDR3 protein sequence, without DNA. The V and J calls were determined by TCRdb, not by the authors. The record for this sample contains approximately 41,000 distinct CDR3 sequences. The biggest ten clones account for 9.5% to 12% of the sample.

Each CD8+ T cell subset was flow-sorted in triplicate, and some 310,000 cells per subset were placed directly into RLT lysis buffer. Standard density gradient centrifugation was used to isolate peripheral blood mononuclear cells from buffy coats. Total RNA was extracted from sorted cells with an RNeasy Mini Kit. Of note for this clonotype: The antigen it recognizes is unknown.

The chain links TRBV5-5 with TRBJ1-2. What was sequenced was memory CD8+ T cells from blood. The cell subset or site label, read with the paper, signifies: conventional CD8+ memory T cells (TMEM), sorted as controls. The source of this sequence is a human donor in good health. Some clones in this sample may be carry-over from other donors' samples. This receptor has the CDR3 CASSLQVSPGPNYGYTF.